One sample yielded the 15 T cell receptor beta chains listed below, sequenced in a study of cytomegalovirus exposure and HLA in healthy donors. It was with 60 Vbeta and 13 Jbeta primers that the PCR ran. Repertoires were generated with immunoSEQ multiplex PCR, while TCRdb's copy carries only in-frame clones and drops some. The table lists about 130,000 clones, roughly 78% of them singletons. Sequenced material: PBMCs. Every receptor here comes from a man aged 25-45 years in good health and CMV-seronegative.

This rearrangement joins TRBV27 to TRBJ1-6; D is possibly TRBD1 (5 bases). The CDR3 contains 13 residues. Per germline, CDR1 MNHEY and CDR2 SMNVEV (reference sequence). Deletions cut 4 bases from V and 8 bases from J, with 9 bases between. CDR3 bases: TGTGCCAGCAGTTCCAGGGATTATTCACCCCTCCACTTT. Translated, it gives CASSSRDYSPLHF.

The chain carries TRBV28 and TRBJ1-1; 7 nucleotides align to TRBD1. This CDR3 has 14 amino acids. V lost 5 bases and J lost 4; bases outside the gene matches: 7. Per germline, CDR1 MDHEN and CDR2 SYDVKM. CDR3 DNA sequence: TGTGCCAGCAGTCCGGGACAGCGCATCACTGAAGCTTTCTTT. It translates to CASSPGQRITEAFF.

The chain has TRBV11-2 and TRBJ1-1; 7 bases are shared with TRBD1. Germline values: CDR1 SGHAT, CDR2 FQNNGV. The V and J ends lost 5 bases and 1 base, in that order; junction bases with no gene match: 4. This CDR3 spans 14 amino acids. This chain's CDR3 is CASSTGQTNTEAFF. The CDR3 DNA reads TGTGCCAGCAGCACGGGACAGACGAACACTGAAGCTTTCTTT.

V is TRBV6-5 and J is TRBJ1-4, with a weak D call TRBD1 (5 bases). Germline CDR1 is MNHEY and CDR2 is SVGAGI. Trimming cost V 5 bases and J 5 bases, with 15 bases left between them. The CDR3 runs 15 residues. CDR3 bases: TGTGCCAGCAGTCCCTCGGGACTTACGAATGAAAAACTGTTTTTT. Its protein is CASSPSGLTNEKLFF.

The chain is built from TRBV4-2 and TRBJ2-6; the match to TRBD2 covers 12 bases. Germline lookup yields CDR1 LGHNA and CDR2 YNFKEQ. Trimming at V came to 1 base and at J to 1 base, leaving 11 bases not matched to a gene. The CDR3 runs to 21 residues. The CDR3 region has the DNA TGTGCCAGCAGCCAAGTTGGCCTAGCGGGGGGGCCTCGGTCTGGGGCCAACGTCCTGACTTTC. Amino acids: CASSQVGLAGGPRSGANVLTF.

V gene TRBV28 combines with J gene TRBJ1-6, with 7 nucleotides matching TRBD1. CDR1 MDHEN and CDR2 SYDVKM come from the germline V gene. CDR3 length: 15 residues. Trimming cost V 6 bases and J 9 bases; bases outside gene matches: 11. The CDR3 nucleotides read TGTGCCAGCAGCGTATACGACAGGGTTAGTTCACCCCTCCACTTT. It specifies CASSVYDRVSSPLHF.

DNA of the CDR3: TGTGCCAGCTCAAGGATAGCGGGAGGAACAGATACGCAGTATTTT. Protein sequence: CASSRIAGGTDTQYF. The chain combines TRBV18 with TRBJ2-3; the match to TRBD2 covers 10 bases. CDR3 length: 15 residues. V lost 5 bases and J lost 3; bases outside the gene matches: 5. Germline loops: CDR1 KGHSH, CDR2 LQKENI.

The rearrangement joins TRBV6-4 to TRBJ1-2, with D tentatively TRBD1 (6 bases). Per the germline V gene, CDR1 is MRHNA and CDR2 is SNTAGT. The CDR3 runs to 14 residues. The ends were cut back, 3 bases at V and 8 bases at J, with 16 bases in the middle. As DNA, the CDR3 is TGTGCCAGCAGTGAGGGGCAGGGGTCGAGCGGCTACACCTTC. As protein: CASSEGQGSSGYTF.

The chain combines TRBV7-9 with TRBJ2-2; the D is unclear. The germline CDR1 and CDR2 sequences are SEHNR and FQNEAQ (reference sequence). The CDR3 has 16 amino acids. With 5 bases removed from V and 2 bases from J, the gap between germline ends came to 15 bases. The CDR3 DNA reads as TGTGCCAGCAGCGCCCAGGCCCAGAGAAACACCGGGGAGCTGTTTTTT. Its translation is CASSAQAQRNTGELFF.

The chain has TRBV4-1 and TRBJ2-7, with a weak D call TRBD2 (6 bases). Deletions cut 0 bases from V and 6 bases from J, with 15 bases between. CDR3 length equals 15 residues. Germline CDR1 and CDR2: MGHRA and YSYEKL. The CDR3 region has the DNA TGCGCCAGCAGCCAAGATAGCAGCTGGGACTCCGAGCAGTACTTC. Translation gives CASSQDSSWDSEQYF.

The V gene is TRBV5-1, the J gene TRBJ2-1; 15 bases fit TRBD2. V trimming: 4 bases; J trimming: 7 bases; junction bases outside the gene matches: 3. CDR3 length: 15 amino acids. Germline V gives CDR1 SGHRS, CDR2 YFSETQ. This CDR3 is CASSRTSGRENEQFF. CDR3 DNA sequence: TGCGCCAGCAGCAGGACTAGCGGGAGGGAGAATGAGCAGTTCTTC.

In DNA form, the CDR3 reads TGTGCCAGCAAGGGCGGGTCCAATCAGCCCCAGCATTTT. Translation gives CASKGGSNQPQHF. The chain has TRBV7-2 and TRBJ1-5; D unclear. The CDR3 covers 13 residues. From germline, CDR1 is SGHTA and CDR2 FQGNSA. V lost 7 bases and J lost 3, with 10 bases in between.

In its sample, this clone is medium-sized (0.01 to 0.1%). V usage is TRBV10-3 and J usage is TRBJ2-7, with TRBD1 matching 8 bases. J gave up 2 bases and V 0 bases, and 9 bases lay outside the gene matches. From germline, CDR1 is ENHRY and CDR2 SYGVKD. CDR3 length: 17 residues. The CDR3 here is CAISESPGQAYTYEQYF. The CDR3 DNA reads as TGTGCCATCAGTGAGTCGCCGGGACAGGCATACACCTACGAGCAGTACTTC.

The J gene is TRBJ2-1, the V gene TRBV10-2; TRBD2 is a possible D gene (5 bases). The V gene's germline CDR1 is WSHSY and CDR2 SAAADI. The CDR3 is made up of 15 amino acids. V was pared by 0 bases and J by 7 bases, with 13 bases between. For the CDR3, the DNA is TGCGCCAGCAGTGAGTCGGTGGGAAGGAGGAATGAGCAGTTCTTC. It is translated as CASSESVGRRNEQFF.

The CDR3 DNA reads TGTGCCAGCAGTTTAACTCCGGGACTATCGCCCTACGAGCAGTACTTC. Protein product: CASSLTPGLSPYEQYF. This sequence joins TRBV27 and TRBJ2-7; 7 bases agree with TRBD2. Losses at the gene ends were 2 bases for V and 2 bases for J; bases not matched to a gene: 9. CDR1 MNHEY and CDR2 SMNVEV come from the germline V gene (reference sequence). This CDR3 has 16 residues.